The TCR beta chain under discussion was sequenced for a study of T-cell memory formation after mild COVID-19 (dated by TCRdb to about 2021). In terms of the full investigation: TCR sequence clusters from the two donors were largely donor specific. T-cell clones expanding and contracting after mild COVID-19 in a couple of donors were tracked by longitudinal TCRalpha and TCRbeta repertoire sequencing. Two young, previously healthy adult volunteers made up the cohort, one male and one female. Summary of the overall study and its limitations: SARS-CoV-2 specificity of the second-wave clones peaking on day 37 was not confirmed. Clones contracting from day 15 to 85 had balanced CD4/CD8 phenotypes, while a second wave expanding from day 15 to 37 was biased towards CD4+. Only a couple of mild cases were covered in the study, and larger cohorts including severe cases with pre-infection samples were considered necessary. Some responding clones were detected in pre-infection memory, suggesting pre-existing cross-reactive memory T cells joined the SARS-CoV-2 response. Contracting CD4+ clones were located mainly in the CM and EM memory subsets, whereas CD8+ clones were found to be enriched in EMRA.

The sequencing machine was an Illumina NovaSeq 6000. Using 5'RACE with constant-segment primers, TCRalpha and TCRbeta cDNA libraries were constructed, with sample barcodes and unique molecular identifiers added in the process. Trizol reagent was used to extract RNA from every sample. Library amplification was performed in two PCR steps, and a second sample barcode and Illumina TruSeq adapters were introduced in the second step. Sequencing of libraries was performed on an Illumina NovaSeq with 2 x 150 bp paired-end reads. The study's processing was this. With migec v1.2.7, reads were demultiplexed and then collapsed into UMI-guided consensus sequences. Using mixcr v2.1.11, UMI consensuses were aligned to TRA and TRB V and J templates and then assembled into clonotypes. Expanded or contracted clonotypes were those called significant by both edgeR and NoisET, with noise models trained on biological replicates. edgeR calls used a false discovery rate-adjusted p below 0.01 and a log2 fold-change threshold of 1. PCA with hierarchical clustering of max-normalized trajectories of the 1000 most abundant clonotypes was used as exploratory dynamics analysis. Separately sequenced CD4+ and CD8+ repertoires were used to assign the CD4 or CD8 phenotype of responding clones. Through fastp at Q25 and MiXCR, TCRdb rebuilt clones from the public reads, retaining in-frame beta chains. Each entry is one CDR3 protein sequence, shown with its most common DNA and genes. The V and J calls come from TCRdb's annotation, not from the publication. The sample table holds 470,000 or so distinct CDR3 sequences, of which roughly 18% were seen once. Of the sample, 9% to 15% falls within the top ten clones.

Trimming leaves V shorter by 4 bases and J shorter by 1 base, with the junction holding 12 bases beyond the gene matches. The CDR3 starts with the cysteine, ends with the phenylalanine, and has 17 residues. CDR3 DNA only is kept here, 51 bases in frame from base 1. The germline V gene (reference sequence) supplies CDR1 LGHDT and CDR2 YNNKEL. PBMCs were isolated by Ficoll-Paque density gradient centrifugation. With regard to this clonotype: No antigen is known for it. No base quality information exists; no much larger clone differs at one position.

The sample comprised PBMCs or a T cell subset sorted from them (not recorded which). The chain joins TRBV3-1 to TRBJ2-7; 8 central nucleotides agree with TRBD1. The sequence came from an adult woman who had mild COVID-19 (a few samples of this study predate the infection). The sample titles of this study are shuffled in the database, so cell type and time point are left out; the donor was told from shared clones. The nucleotide sequence is TGTGCCAGCAGCCCCCACCGGGGCAGGGGGCTGTCCTACGAGCAGTACTTC. It translates to CASSPHRGRGLSYEQYF.